The 4 T cell receptor beta chains below all came from one sample that was sequenced in a study of T cell changes during pregnancy in multiple sclerosis. TCRdb's copy holds only in-frame clones and misses some; the assay was immunoSEQ multiplex PCR. The table lists tens of thousands of clones, around 92% of them singletons. Here the sequenced sample was peripheral blood, taken in the first trimester of pregnancy. Every receptor here comes from a female donor with multiple sclerosis, enrolled in a pregnancy study.

This clone is medium-sized (0.01 to 0.1%) within its sample. J is TRBJ2-1 and V is TRBV6-4, with 16 bases lining up with TRBD2. This CDR3 contains 16 residues. Germline CDR1 reads MRHNA; CDR2 reads SNTAGT. The V segment lost 6 bases and the J segment 8 bases; nucleotides outside the gene matches: 7. CDR3 protein: CASSPGTSGGADEQFF. The CDR3 coding sequence is TGTGCCAGCAGCCCCGGGACTAGCGGGGGGGCGGATGAGCAGTTCTTC.

This chain links TRBV9 with TRBJ2-5; weak D call: TRBD1 (6 bases). V lost 0 bases and J 2 bases, leaving 11 bases between the germline ends. This CDR3 region has 15 residues. The germline V gene has CDR1 SGDLS and CDR2 YYNGEE. The CDR3 region has the DNA TGTGCCAGCAGCGTAGCCCGGACAGAACAAGAGACCCAGTACTTC. It is translated as CASSVARTEQETQYF.

The chain employs TRBV19 and TRBJ2-5; the match to TRBD2 covers 12 bases. The CDR3 consists of 15 residues. Germline V gene sequence: CDR1 LNHDA, CDR2 SQIVND (reference sequence). V was clipped by 8 bases and J by 5 bases; unmatched bases: 9. The CDR3, as DNA: TGTGCCAGTGATAAAGGACTAGCGGGACGGGAGACCCAGTACTTC. Its translation is CASDKGLAGRETQYF.

To note about this clone: The same CDR3 also results from other DNA sequences found in this sample. This rearrangement joins TRBV7-2 to TRBJ2-7; D might be TRBD1 (6 bases). Germline V gene lookup returns CDR1 SGHTA and CDR2 FQGNSA. The CDR3 contains 12 residues. V was clipped by 5 bases and J by 3 bases, with 8 bases between them. CDR3: CASSKTGYEQYF. CDR3 nucleotides: TGTGCCAGCAGCAAGACAGGCTACGAGCAGTACTTC.